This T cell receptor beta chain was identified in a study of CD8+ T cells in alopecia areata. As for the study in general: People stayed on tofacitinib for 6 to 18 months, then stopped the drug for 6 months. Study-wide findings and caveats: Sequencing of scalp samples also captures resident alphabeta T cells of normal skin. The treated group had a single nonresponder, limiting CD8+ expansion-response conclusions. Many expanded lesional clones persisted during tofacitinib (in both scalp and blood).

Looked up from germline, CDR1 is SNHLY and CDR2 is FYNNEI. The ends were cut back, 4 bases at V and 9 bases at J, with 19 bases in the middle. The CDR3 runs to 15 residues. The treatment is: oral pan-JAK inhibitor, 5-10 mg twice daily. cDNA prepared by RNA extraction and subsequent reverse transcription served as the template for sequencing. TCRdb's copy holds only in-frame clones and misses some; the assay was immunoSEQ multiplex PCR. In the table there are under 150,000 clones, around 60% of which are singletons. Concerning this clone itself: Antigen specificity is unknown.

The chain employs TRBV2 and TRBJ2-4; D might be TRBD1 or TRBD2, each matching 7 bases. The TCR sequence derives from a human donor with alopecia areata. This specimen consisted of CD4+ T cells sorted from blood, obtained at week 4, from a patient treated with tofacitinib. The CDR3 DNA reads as TGTGCCAGCAGTGTTGTACAGGGGAGGGATGGCATTCAGTACTTC. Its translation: CASSVVQGRDGIQYF.